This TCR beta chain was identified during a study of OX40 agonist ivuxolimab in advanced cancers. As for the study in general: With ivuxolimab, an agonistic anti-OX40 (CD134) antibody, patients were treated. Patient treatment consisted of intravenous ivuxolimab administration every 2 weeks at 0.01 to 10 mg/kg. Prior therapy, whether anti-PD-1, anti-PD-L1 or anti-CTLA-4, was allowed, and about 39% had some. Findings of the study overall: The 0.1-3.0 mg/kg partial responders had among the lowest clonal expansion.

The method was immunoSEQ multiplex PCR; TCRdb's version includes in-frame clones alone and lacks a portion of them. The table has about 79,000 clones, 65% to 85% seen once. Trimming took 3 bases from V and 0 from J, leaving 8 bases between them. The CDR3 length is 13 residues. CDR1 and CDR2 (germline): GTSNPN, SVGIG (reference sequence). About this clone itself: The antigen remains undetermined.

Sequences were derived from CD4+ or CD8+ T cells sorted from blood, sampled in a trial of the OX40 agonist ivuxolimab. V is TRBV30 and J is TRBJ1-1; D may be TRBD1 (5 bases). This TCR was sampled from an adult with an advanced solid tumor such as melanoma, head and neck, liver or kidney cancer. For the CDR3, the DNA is TGTGCCTGGAGGAAGGGACTGAACACTGAAGCTTTCTTT. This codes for CAWRKGLNTEAFF.